Reported below is one T cell receptor (beta chain). Its antigen is not identified. The entry originates in a study of T cells in tumors after PD-1 blockade. Study-level information: Prior checkpoint blockade, systemic immunosuppressant use, or anti-cancer therapy within 4 weeks excluded patients. Treatment was either pembrolizumab 200 mg every 3 weeks or cemiplimab 350 mg every 2 weeks. During anti-PD-1 treatment, some patients continued daily vismodegib 150 mg. Whole-study results and caveats: Peripheral recruitment is suggested, as some novel exhausted tumor clones were in pre-treatment blood.

Clones were read by immunoSEQ multiplex PCR, and TCRdb kept only the in-frame ones, dropping some. The table records around 50,000 clones, under 85% of them present only once. V was cut by 7 bases and J by 0 bases, with 10 bases left in between. The CDR3 loop spans 14 amino acids. Germline V lookup: CDR1 MNHEY, CDR2 SVGAGI. The material was PBMCs, obtained before anti-PD-1 therapy. This chain uses TRBV6-5 with TRBJ2-4; D is uncertain. The TCR sequence derives from a human donor with advanced basal cell or squamous cell carcinoma (not recorded which). In DNA form, the CDR3 reads TGTGCCAGCATCCCAGGATTAGCCAAAAACATTCAGTACTTC. This encodes CASIPGLAKNIQYF.